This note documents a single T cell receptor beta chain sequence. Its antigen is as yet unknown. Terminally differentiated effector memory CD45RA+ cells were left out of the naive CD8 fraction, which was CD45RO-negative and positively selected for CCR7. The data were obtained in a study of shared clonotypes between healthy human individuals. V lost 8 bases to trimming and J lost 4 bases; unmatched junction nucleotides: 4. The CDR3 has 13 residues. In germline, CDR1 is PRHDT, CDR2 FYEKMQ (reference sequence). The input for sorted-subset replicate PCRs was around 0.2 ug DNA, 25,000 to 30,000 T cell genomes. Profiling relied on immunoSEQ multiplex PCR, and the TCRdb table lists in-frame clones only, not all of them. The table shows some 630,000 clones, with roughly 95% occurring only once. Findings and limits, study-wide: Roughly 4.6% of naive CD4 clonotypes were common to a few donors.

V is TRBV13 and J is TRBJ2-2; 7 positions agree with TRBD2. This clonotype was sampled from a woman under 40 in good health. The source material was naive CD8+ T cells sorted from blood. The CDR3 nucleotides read TGTGCCAGCGGAGGGGAGGGCACCGGGGAGCTGTTTTTT. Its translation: CASGGEGTGELFF.